This is a list of T cell receptor beta chains from one sample in a study of blood T cell repertoires in COVID-19. Using immunoSEQ multiplex PCR, the repertoire was profiled, and TCRdb retains in-frame clones only, with some absent. This table holds fewer than 200,000 clones, about 80% found once. The sample consisted of PBMCs or T cells enriched from blood (not recorded which). The source is a man aged 50-59 years who had recovered from COVID-19. Both conserved end residues are part of each CDR3. Each record gives: V gene, D gene, J gene, clone size, CDR3 DNA, CDR3 protein. The D gene is left open where the match is weak. Clone size, where shown, is once, few, many, or a class for clones that have expanded.

>TRBV7-2|TRBD1|TRBJ1-5|-
TGTGCCAGCACCTTAGACAGGGAACCAAATCAGCCCCAGCATTTT
CASTLDREPNQPQHF
>TRBV7-6|-|TRBJ1-1|-
TGTGCCAGCAGCTCGAGCAGGGGAGCGAACAAAGCTTTCTTT
CASSSSRGANKAFF
>TRBV2|-|TRBJ1-6|-
TGTGCCAGCAACCCGGGGGGGGGACGTAATTCACCCCTCCACTTT
CASNPGGGRNSPLHF
>TRBV7-2|-|TRBJ1-2|-
TGTGCCAGCAGCGAGGGGGTCGGGGCGCGGGGCTACACCTTC
CASSEGVGARGYTF
>TRBV6-5|-|TRBJ2-5|-
TGTGCCAGCAGTTACGCGGGTGGCACCCAAGAGACCCAGTACTTC
CASSYAGGTQETQYF
>TRBV7-2|-|TRBJ1-5|-
TGTGCCAGCAGCTTGGGCAGATATAGCAATCAGCCCCAGCATTTT
CASSLGRYSNQPQHF
>TRBV19|TRBD1|TRBJ1-1|-
TGTGCCAGTAGTACACAGGGGCTAAGGGCTGAAGCTTTCTTT
CASSTQGLRAEAFF
>TRBV24-1|-|TRBJ2-2|-
TGTGCCACCAGTGATGGCGGCTATGAGCGGGAGCTGTTTTTT
CATSDGGYERELFF
>TRBV10-3|TRBD1|TRBJ1-2|-
TGTGCCATCAGGCAGGGGGACGGCTACACCTTC
CAIRQGDGYTF
>TRBV9|TRBD1|TRBJ1-1|few
TGTGCCAGCAGCCCGGGACAGGGGATGAACACTGAAGCTTTCTTT
CASSPGQGMNTEAFF
>TRBV28|-|TRBJ1-6|-
TGTGCCAGCAGTTTGAAGGGGACACCCCTCCACTTT
CASSLKGTPLHF
>TRBV10-3|-|TRBJ1-2|once
TGTGCCATCAGTTGGAAGGGGCATTCGGGTTACTCTAACTATGGCTACACCTTC
CAISWKGHSGYSNYGYTF
>TRBV28|TRBD1|TRBJ1-6|-
TGTGCCAGCAGCATAGGACAGGGGAATTCACCCCTCCACTTT
CASSIGQGNSPLHF